This T cell receptor beta chain was recorded in a study of shared clonotypes between healthy human individuals. Under the authors' procedure: Junction-only sequences produced by ImmunoSEQ had no quality scores, so filtering differed. Some clones are missing from TCRdb's copy, which holds only in-frame ones; the method was immunoSEQ multiplex PCR. D and trimming come from the DNA, and the V and J calls and clone size come from that table. This repertoire shows under 1 million clones, 95% to 97% found once; its top ten account for around 0.21%. Looked up from germline, CDR1 is MGHRA and CDR2 is YSYEKL. V lost 1 base and J lost 3, with 4 bases in between. The CDR3 is 13 amino acids. As regards this clone: Other nucleotide sequences in the sample specify the same CDR3.

CD8 cells regarded as naive lacked CD45RO, were positively chosen for CCR7, and omitted terminally differentiated effector memory CD45RA+ cells. The chain joins TRBV4-1 to TRBJ1-5; D not certain. Sample: naive CD8+ T cells sorted from blood. The source of this sequence is a man younger than 40 in good health. CDR3 in amino acids: CASSQAPNQPQHF. DNA for the CDR3: TGCGCCAGCAGCCAAGCCCCCAATCAGCCCCAGCATTTT.